The present T cell receptor beta chain was sequenced within a study of T cell changes during pregnancy in multiple sclerosis. Germline assignment: CDR1 SGHNT and CDR2 YENEEA. V lost 2 bases to trimming and J lost 7 bases, with 14 bases between them. This CDR3 has 14 residues. The table came from immunoSEQ multiplex PCR; TCRdb's copy has only in-frame clones and leaves some out. The sample holds approximately 94,000 clones; about 90% are singletons and the top ten take approximately 2%. This clone was found once. This sequence was found in a female donor with multiple sclerosis, enrolled in a pregnancy study. The gene calls are TRBV11-3 and TRBJ2-5; the D gene is possibly TRBD2 (6 bases). The sequences come from peripheral blood, collected after pregnancy. The CDR3, as DNA: TGTGCCAGCAGCTTAATAGGCGGGGTTCTGACCCAGTACTTC. Translated: CASSLIGGVLTQYF.